One sample yielded the 29 T cell receptor beta chains listed below, sequenced in a study of blood T cells in healthy people across ages. Next came a second PCR, run for about 7 to 12 cycles, which used a sample-barcoded 5' primer along with a J-beta primer mix. TCRdb re-called the 5' RACE reads with MiXCR, one entry per CDR3 protein. The table includes about 830,000 distinct CDR3 sequences, roughly 60% detected once. The sequenced sample consisted of blood. The receptor source for this set is a man under 40 in good health.

The chain links TRBV9 to TRBJ2-3; D ambiguous. Germline CDR1 and CDR2: SGDLS and YYNGEE. The germline V and J ends were trimmed by 0 bases and 0 bases, with 11 bases remaining between them. The CDR3 extends over 16 amino acids. As DNA, the CDR3 is TGTGCCAGCAGCGTAGGACCGAGTACTAGCACAGATACGCAGTATTTT. Protein product: CASSVGPSTSTDTQYF.

The chain combines TRBV29-1 with TRBJ2-1; D unresolved. The CDR3 spans 17 residues. V lost 4 bases and J 0 bases, leaving 19 bases between the germline ends. CDR1 is SQVTM, CDR2 ANQGSEA, per germline. The CDR3 protein is CSVGRHNTLFSYNEQFF. The CDR3 DNA sequence: TGCAGCGTTGGACGCCACAACACACTCTTCTCCTACAATGAGCAGTTCTTC.

In its sample, this clonotype was seen once. A junction end diverges from the germline sequence, so it may reflect a read error. The V gene is TRBV20-1, the J gene TRBJ1-1, with D hard to call. The CDR3 is 14 amino acids. In germline, CDR1 is DFQATT, CDR2 SNEGSKA (reference sequence). This CDR3 reads CSARPAQENTGAFF. The CDR3 DNA reads as TGCAGTGCTAGACCAGCGCAGGAGAACACTGGAGCTTTCTTT.

The CDR3 loop reads CASSLPKGHGRNYGYTF. For the CDR3, the DNA is TGTGCCAGCAGCTTACCAAAGGGGCACGGCCGTAACTATGGCTACACCTTC. J is TRBJ1-2 and V is TRBV11-3; perhaps TRBD1 as D (5 bases). The CDR3 extends over 17 amino acids. Germline V CDR1 and CDR2: SGHNT, YENEEA. Trimming took 2 bases from V and 1 from J, leaving 17 bases between them.

V gene TRBV6-5 combines with J gene TRBJ2-2, with unresolved D. The CDR3 loop spans 16 amino acids. Trimming left V 6 bases short and J 1 base short, with 15 bases between. From germline, CDR1 is MNHEY and CDR2 SVGAGI. The CDR3 here is CASSSPRRRNTGELFF. CDR3 coding DNA: TGTGCCAGCAGCTCCCCCAGAAGACGGAACACCGGGGAGCTGTTTTTT.

The J gene is TRBJ2-1, the V gene TRBV6-5; maybe TRBD2 (5 bases). The CDR3 is 15 amino acids. Trimming left V 6 bases short and J 7 bases short, with 19 bases between. Germline loops: CDR1 MNHEY, CDR2 SVGAGI. For the CDR3, the DNA is TGTGCCAGCAGGTCAAGGGCCCATACTAGGAATGAGCAGTTCTTC. This codes for CASRSRAHTRNEQFF.

This clonotype came up a few times. The V and J genes are TRBV27 and TRBJ2-4, with 7 bases lining up with TRBD1. The DNA end favors TRBJ2-7, so the J call may be wrong. This CDR3 region has 13 residues. In germline, CDR1 is MNHEY, CDR2 SMNVEV (reference sequence). The CDR3 nucleotides read TGTGCCAGCAGTTTCGTAGGGGGCAACGAGCAGTACTTC. Residues: CASSFVGGNEQYF.

The V call is TRBV7-3, the J call TRBJ2-4, with D maybe TRBD2 (6 bases). The J call may be incorrect, as the DNA end agrees better with TRBJ2-7. The CDR3 runs 15 residues. Germline V gene data show CDR1 as SGHTA and CDR2 as FQGTGA. CDR3 region: CASSWGDGGYYEQYF. The DNA of the CDR3 is TGTGCCAGCAGCTGGGGGGACGGAGGATACTACGAGCAGTACTTC.

This clonotype was found a few times. The chain carries TRBV10-3 and TRBJ1-5, with 7 positions matching TRBD1. CDR1 and CDR2 from the germline V gene are ENHRY and SYGVKD. After removal of 3 bases from V and 5 bases from J, the junction contained 4 bases not matched to a gene. CDR3 size: 14 residues. CDR3 bases: TGTGCCATCAGTGAAGGACAGGTTCATCAGCCCCAGCATTTT. Translation gives CAISEGQVHQPQHF.

The chain employs TRBV7-9 and TRBJ2-7; D gene uncertain. Per germline, CDR1 SEHNR and CDR2 FQNEAQ (reference sequence). The V gene lost 4 bases and the J gene lost 7 bases, with 20 bases spanning the gap. The CDR3 covers 15 residues. The CDR3, as DNA: TGTGCCAGCAGCTCCGTCCGGACCGCCTCCCGGGAGCAGTACTTC. It is translated as CASSSVRTASREQYF.

The chain combines TRBV5-1 with TRBJ1-4, with unresolved D. The CDR3 covers 14 residues. V was clipped by 1 base and J by 4 bases, with 8 bases between them. Germline V gene lookup returns CDR1 SGHRS and CDR2 YFSETQ. In nucleotides, the CDR3 is TGCGCCAGCAGCTTGTTTGGGATTAATGAAAAACTGTTTTTT. Its translation: CASSLFGINEKLFF. Filled out from reference TRBV5-1 and TRBJ1-4, the complete variable domain reads KAGVTQTPRYLIKTRGQQVTLSCSPISGHRSVSWYQQTPGQGLQFLFEYFSETQRNKGNFPGRFSGRQFSNSRSEMNVSTLELGDSALYLCASSLFGINEKLFFGSGTQLSVL.

This rearrangement joins TRBV6-2 or TRBV6-3 to TRBJ2-1; no reliable D call. CDR3 size: 14 residues. V dropped 6 bases and J dropped 2 bases, with 11 bases sitting between them. Germline assignment: CDR1 MNHEY and CDR2 SVGEGT. The CDR3 is CASRITWAYNEQFF. The CDR3 DNA follows: TGTGCCAGCAGAATTACCTGGGCCTACAATGAGCAGTTCTTC.

The V gene is TRBV7-2, the J gene TRBJ2-7; D is perhaps TRBD1 or TRBD2 (5 bases each). V was shortened by 9 bases and J by 11 bases, with 11 bases between the two germline ends. The length of the CDR3 is 9 residues. Per the germline V gene, CDR1 is SGHTA and CDR2 is FQGNSA. CDR3 sequence (DNA): TGTGCCAGGGGGGTACGGAAGTACTTC. It codes for CARGVRKYF.

This chain connects TRBV12-3 or TRBV12-4 to TRBJ2-7; TRBD2 is a possible D gene (6 bases). Trimming pared 5 bases from V and 0 bases from J, leaving 14 bases between. The CDR3 length is 15 residues. CDR3 region: CASSLTLGGSYEQYF. CDR3 in DNA: TGTGCCAGCAGTCTGACTTTGGGGGGCTCCTACGAGCAGTACTTC.

This sequence joins TRBV9 and TRBJ2-7; TRBD2 matches 11 bases. V lost 0 bases and J lost 5; bases outside the gene matches: 10. The CDR3 runs to 17 residues. CDR1 and CDR2 (germline): SGDLS, YYNGEE. The CDR3 loop is CASSVELAGGIVHEQYF. CDR3 nucleotide sequence: TGTGCCAGCAGCGTAGAGCTAGCGGGGGGCATCGTCCACGAGCAGTACTTC.

In this sample, this clonotype turned up many times. The chain employs TRBV29-1 and TRBJ2-1; either TRBD1 or TRBD2 may supply D (5 bases each). This CDR3 is 15 amino acids long. Germline assignment: CDR1 SQVTM and CDR2 ANQGSEA. The V and J ends lost 4 bases and 0 bases respectively, with 13 bases between them. CDR3 coding DNA: TGCAGCGTTGGGGGAGACAGCAGCTCCTACAATGAGCAGTTCTTC. Its protein product is CSVGGDSSSYNEQFF.

The gene calls are TRBV7-8 and TRBJ2-7; D gene uncertain. The CDR3 spans 15 residues. CDR1 and CDR2 from the germline V gene are SGHVS and FQNEAQ. Trimming took off 0 bases at V and 0 bases at J, with 9 bases between the two ends. The CDR3 sequence is CASSLASAVSYEQYF. CDR3 DNA sequence: TGTGCCAGCAGCTTAGCGTCGGCGGTCTCCTACGAGCAGTACTTC. The full variable domain, completed using reference TRBV7-8 and TRBJ2-7, is GAGVSQSPRYKVAKRGQDVALRCDPISGHVSLFWYQQALGQGPEFLTYFQNEAQLDKSGLPSDRFFAERPEGSVSTLKIQRTQQEDSAVYLCASSLASAVSYEQYFGPGTRLTVT.

The V call is TRBV18, the J call TRBJ2-7; possibly TRBD1 for D (6 bases). The DNA matches TRBJ2-5 better at its end, which makes the J call doubtful. The germline V gene encodes CDR1 KGHSH and CDR2 LQKENI. CDR3 size: 14 residues. CDR3 in amino acids: CASSPLRGQETQYF. The CDR3 nucleotides are TGTGCCAGCTCACCACTGAGGGGGCAAGAGACCCAGTACTTC.

Only a few counts were recorded for this clonotype. This chain links TRBV4-3 with TRBJ2-6; possibly TRBD1 or TRBD2 for D (5 bases each). The CDR3 contains 17 residues. Germline CDR1 reads LGHNA; CDR2 reads YSLEER. Between the trimmed V and J ends, which lost 0 bases and 2 bases, there was a span of 11 bases. In DNA form, the CDR3 reads TGCGCCAGCAGCCAAGACCTGGGGGATCCTGGGGCCAACGTCCTGACTTTC. Translation: CASSQDLGDPGANVLTF.

This clonotype appeared once. V gene TRBV6-5 combines with J gene TRBJ2-4, with TRBD1 as a possible D gene (5 bases). The J call could be wrong; TRBJ2-5 is a better fit for the DNA end. Germline CDR1 and CDR2: MNHEY and SVGAGI. This CDR3 has 14 amino acids. DNA for the CDR3: TGTGCCAGCAGTTTCGGACATAACCAAGAGACCCAGTACTTC. It specifies CASSFGHNQETQYF.

This clonotype has only a few counts. The V gene is TRBV11-2, the J gene TRBJ2-3; 11 bases align to TRBD2. This CDR3 is 15 amino acids long. CDR1 is SGHAT, CDR2 FQNNGV, per germline. J lost 5 bases, V lost 5 bases, and 6 bases had no gene match. The CDR3 loop is CASSLTSGVGDTQYF. CDR3 nucleotide sequence: TGTGCCAGCAGCCTGACTAGCGGGGTAGGAGATACGCAGTATTTT.

This clonotype was counted a few times. This rearrangement joins TRBV5-5 to TRBJ1-2, with D possibly being TRBD1 (6 bases). CDR1 SGHKS and CDR2 YYEKEE come from the germline V gene (reference sequence). CDR3 length: 16 amino acids. V dropped 4 bases and J dropped 2 bases, with 18 bases sitting between them. The CDR3 region is CASSATMGTPNYGYTF. Written as DNA, the CDR3 is TGTGCCAGCAGCGCAACGATGGGGACACCGAACTATGGCTACACCTTC.

This clonotype has a single count. The CDR3 loop is CASSPYGDEQYF. The DNA for the CDR3 is TGTGCCAGCTCACCTTACGGGGACGAGCAGTACTTC. This chain connects TRBV18 to TRBJ2-7, with D possibly being TRBD2 (5 bases). The V end was cut by 3 bases, the J end by 5 bases, with 8 bases between. Germline CDR1 KGHSH, CDR2 LQKENI. This CDR3 comprises 12 residues.

This rearrangement joins TRBV20-1 to TRBJ2-7; D is perhaps TRBD1 or TRBD2 (5 bases each). Near its end, the DNA agrees better with TRBJ2-5, so the J call may be wrong. Germline loops: CDR1 DFQATT, CDR2 SNEGSKA (reference sequence). The CDR3 runs 15 residues. The CDR3 sequence is CSARDPGTFLETQYF. The CDR3 region has the DNA TGCAGTGCTAGAGATCCAGGGACGTTTTTGGAGACCCAGTACTTC.

The chain carries TRBV12-3 or TRBV12-4 and TRBJ2-5, with a tentative D call TRBD2 (5 bases). V was shortened by 3 bases and J by 1 base, with 9 bases between the two germline ends. The length of the CDR3 is 14 residues. CDR3 region: CASSFGVLQETQYF. The CDR3 DNA follows: TGTGCCAGCAGTTTCGGGGTACTCCAAGAGACCCAGTACTTC.

In the case of this clonotype: Relative to the germline gene, one junction end is altered; a read error may explain this. This rearrangement joins TRBV7-9 to TRBJ2-3, with 8 bases matching TRBD1. CDR3 size: 14 residues. Germline V lookup: CDR1 SEHNR, CDR2 FQNEAQ (reference sequence). CDR3 in DNA: TGTGCCAACAGCCCCGGGACAGGTGAAGATACGCAGTATTTT. It translates to CANSPGTGEDTQYF.

This clonotype was detected a few times. A much larger clone sits a single nucleotide away, making a read error possible. The chain combines TRBV5-5 with TRBJ2-7; TRBD1 is a possible D gene (6 bases). Per germline, CDR1 SGHKS and CDR2 YYEKEE (reference sequence). CDR3 length equals 15 residues. V was shortened by 0 bases and J by 3 bases, with 13 bases between the two germline ends. CDR3 sequence: CASSLAVGANYEQYF. For the CDR3, the DNA is TGTGCCAGCAGCTTGGCCGTGGGGGCGAACTACGAGCAGTACTTC.

A few counts support this clonotype. The CDR3: CASSPARGGSNYGYTF. The CDR3 nucleotides read TGTGCCAGCAGTCCCGCGCGCGGAGGATCTAACTATGGCTACACCTTC. This chain connects TRBV12-3 or TRBV12-4 to TRBJ1-2, with D unclear. V was trimmed by 5 bases and J by 0 bases, leaving 16 bases between them. This CDR3 has 16 residues.

This sequence joins TRBV7-2 and TRBJ1-5, with D maybe TRBD1 (5 bases). This CDR3 spans 16 amino acids. Germline V gives CDR1 SGHTA, CDR2 FQGNSA. Trimming took off 5 bases at V and 2 bases at J, with 16 bases between the two ends. The CDR3 loop is CASSIGTRTGNQPQHF. CDR3 coding DNA: TGTGCCAGCAGCATTGGGACCCGAACAGGCAATCAGCCCCAGCATTTT.